This entry lists 3 T cell receptor beta chains sequenced from one sample in a study of shared clonotypes between healthy human individuals. The assay was immunoSEQ multiplex PCR, and TCRdb's table has in-frame clones only and misses some. Among about 1.1 million clones listed, about 72% were seen once. The source material was memory CD4+ T cells from PBMCs. Stated subset: CD45RA-negative fraction. These receptors were collected from a man aged 18 to 30 in good health. Some clones in this sample may be carry-over from other donors' samples.

In its sample, this clone was seen a few times. The chain joins TRBV6-4 to TRBJ2-5, with D hard to call. Per the germline V gene, CDR1 is MRHNA and CDR2 is SNTAGT. V lost 6 bases to trimming and J lost 4 bases, with 6 bases between them. The CDR3 totals 11 residues. This CDR3 reads CASRPRETQYF. CDR3 coding DNA: TGTGCCAGCAGGCCCAGAGAGACCCAGTACTTC.

This chain connects TRBV6-5 to TRBJ2-7, with 11 nucleotides matching TRBD1. The CDR3 extends over 15 amino acids. Trimming took 2 bases from V and 3 from J; bases not matched to a gene: 3. In germline, CDR1 is MNHEY, CDR2 SVGAGI. The CDR3 loop is CASSYRDRGVYEQYF. For the CDR3, the DNA is TGTGCCAGCAGTTACCGGGACAGGGGGGTCTACGAGCAGTACTTC.

This chain links TRBV7-9 with TRBJ2-1; D uncertain. V was cut by 5 bases and J by 1 base, with 21 bases left in between. This CDR3 region has 18 residues. Per the germline V gene, CDR1 is SEHNR and CDR2 is FQNEAQ (reference sequence). DNA of the CDR3: TGTGCCAGCAGCCCAAGCGATTACTACGGACGATCCTACAATGAGCAGTTCTTC. Translated: CASSPSDYYGRSYNEQFF.